This TCR beta chain was observed in a study of blood T cell repertoires in COVID-19. Overall study: Material from acute and convalescent COVID-19 was sourced from the United States, Italy and Spain. T cells, B-cell-depleted T cells, or PBMCs supplied cDNA or gDNA.

The CDR3 is made up of 16 amino acids. Germline-derived CDR1 and CDR2 are SNHLY and FYNNEI. Trimming removed 4 bases at V and 0 bases at J, with 13 bases between. Sequencing used immunoSEQ multiplex PCR; TCRdb keeps in-frame clones, though not all of them. The profile shows about 68,000 clones, roughly 84% of them singletons. This clone was picked up one time. The chain employs TRBV2 and TRBJ2-1; D not certain. Specimen: peripheral blood. The receptor was isolated from a man between 45 and 60 years old with active COVID-19. This CDR3 is CASSAILEASYNEQFF. The CDR3 coding sequence is TGTGCCAGCAGTGCGATACTTGAGGCCTCCTACAATGAGCAGTTCTTC.